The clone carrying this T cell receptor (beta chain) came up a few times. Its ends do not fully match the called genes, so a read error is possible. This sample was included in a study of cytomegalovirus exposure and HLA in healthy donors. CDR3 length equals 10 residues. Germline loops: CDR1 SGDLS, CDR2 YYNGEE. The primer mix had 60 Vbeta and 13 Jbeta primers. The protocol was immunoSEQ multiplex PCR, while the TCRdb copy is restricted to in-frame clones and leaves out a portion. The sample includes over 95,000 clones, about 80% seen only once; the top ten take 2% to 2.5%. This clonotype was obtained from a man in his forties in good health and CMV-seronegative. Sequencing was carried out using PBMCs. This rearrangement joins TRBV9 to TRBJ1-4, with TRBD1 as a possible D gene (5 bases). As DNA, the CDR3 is TGTGCCAGCAGCGAACAGGACTACCATTTT. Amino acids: CASSEQDYHF.